One and the same sample provided the 19 T cell receptor beta chains below, sequenced in a study of blood T cell repertoires in COVID-19. Using immunoSEQ multiplex PCR, the repertoire was profiled, and TCRdb retains in-frame clones only, with some absent. The sample shows 250,000 or so clones, 75% to 90% of them seen only once. Sequenced material: peripheral blood. The receptor set was obtained from a man aged 30-40 years with active or convalescent COVID-19.

A few counts support this clone. The chain combines TRBV7-3 with TRBJ2-7; 11 bases are a match to TRBD1. After removal of 2 bases from V and 4 bases from J, the junction contained 4 bases not matched to a gene. CDR1 and CDR2 (germline): SGHTA, FQGTGA. The CDR3 extends over 15 amino acids. The CDR3 bases are TGTGCCAGCAGCTTAGGGACAGGGGGTTCGTACGAGCAGTACTTC. Translation gives CASSLGTGGSYEQYF.

This sequence joins TRBV29-1 and TRBJ2-1; TRBD2 matches 9 bases. The CDR3 totals 18 residues. With V trimmed by 4 bases and J by 0 bases, 13 bases remained unmatched. Germline lookup yields CDR1 SQVTM and CDR2 ANQGSEA. The CDR3 region is CSVALASGDRSSYNEQFF. The CDR3 DNA sequence: TGCAGCGTTGCTTTGGCTAGCGGGGACCGAAGCTCCTACAATGAGCAGTTCTTC.

The chain couples TRBV6-5 to TRBJ1-2; D remains unclear. This CDR3 is built from 13 residues. The germline CDR1 and CDR2 sequences are MNHEY and SVGAGI. V shed 6 bases and J shed 2 bases, with 10 bases lying between them. Here the CDR3 DNA reads TGTGCCAGCAGAAGCGGCAGAAACTATGGCTACACCTTC. Its translation is CASRSGRNYGYTF.

The V and J genes are TRBV3-1 (or the pseudogene TRBV3-2) and TRBJ1-6, with unresolved D. The germline V and J ends were trimmed by 2 bases and 5 bases, with 13 bases remaining between them. Germline CDR1 and CDR2: LGHDT and YNNKEL (reference sequence). This CDR3 region has 16 residues. In DNA form, the CDR3 reads TGTGCCAGCAGCCAAACCGCCTGGTCGGATAATTCACCCCTCCACTTT. Translation: CASSQTAWSDNSPLHF.

The gene calls are TRBV2 and TRBJ2-3; TRBD1 matches at 8 bases. V lost 7 bases to trimming and J lost 0 bases; unmatched junction nucleotides: 6. This CDR3 contains 15 residues. Germline assignment: CDR1 SNHLY and CDR2 FYNNEI. CDR3 region: CASTDRGWSTDTQYF. The CDR3 DNA reads as TGTGCCAGCACCGACAGGGGTTGGAGCACAGATACGCAGTATTTT.

CDR3 sequence: CSATTIDTQYF. CDR3 sequence (DNA): TGCAGTGCTACAACTATTGATACGCAGTATTTT. V usage is TRBV20-1 and J usage is TRBJ2-3, with D unclear. Germline V CDR1 and CDR2: DFQATT, SNEGSKA (reference sequence). V dropped 4 bases and J dropped 6 bases, with 8 bases sitting between them. The CDR3 has 11 residues.

DNA for the CDR3: TGTGCCTGGAGTAGTATCCGGAGAGCAACTAATGAAAAACTGTTTTTT. Its protein product is CAWSSIRRATNEKLFF. The V gene is TRBV30, the J gene TRBJ1-4; D not certain. V lost 2 bases and J 0 bases, leaving 13 bases between the germline ends. Germline CDR1 GTSNPN, CDR2 SVGIG (reference sequence). This CDR3 comprises 16 residues.

This chain links TRBV5-6 with TRBJ1-5; 7 nucleotides match TRBD1. This CDR3 spans 15 amino acids. V was clipped by 0 bases and J by 5 bases; unmatched bases: 5. Germline values: CDR1 SGHDT, CDR2 YYEEEE. CDR3 amino acids: CASSLVRDRDQPQHF. The CDR3, as DNA: TGTGCCAGCAGCTTGGTGAGGGACAGAGATCAGCCCCAGCATTTT.

The chain recombines TRBV5-8 with TRBJ2-1; 9 nucleotides align to TRBD2. The CDR3 length is 16 residues. Germline V CDR1 and CDR2: SGHTS, YDEGEE. V was clipped by 4 bases and J by 3 bases; unmatched bases: 8. The CDR3 loop is CASSVSSGVVYNEQFF. In nucleotides, the CDR3 is TGTGCCAGCAGCGTCTCTAGCGGGGTAGTCTACAATGAGCAGTTCTTC.

The rearrangement joins TRBV27 to TRBJ2-1; no definite D call. Germline V gene sequence: CDR1 MNHEY, CDR2 SMNVEV (reference sequence). The length of the CDR3 is 13 residues. V lost 2 bases to trimming and J lost 6 bases, with 8 bases between them. CDR3 sequence: CASSLVATNEQFF. For the CDR3, the DNA is TGTGCCAGCAGTTTAGTGGCAACCAATGAGCAGTTCTTC.

The chain carries TRBV12-3 or TRBV12-4 and TRBJ1-4; D is undetermined. The CDR3 spans 11 residues. The V end was cut by 8 bases, the J end by 11 bases, with 12 bases between. The CDR3 DNA reads TGTGCCAGCGGCCTTCCGGGGAAACTGTTTTTT. It specifies CASGLPGKLFF.

The gene calls are TRBV27 and TRBJ1-6; tentative D call: TRBD1 (6 bases). Germline V CDR1 and CDR2: MNHEY, SMNVEV (reference sequence). Deletions cut 2 bases from V and 8 bases from J, with 7 bases between. The CDR3 is 13 amino acids. CDR3 protein: CASSLQGHSPLHF. The CDR3 nucleotides read TGTGCCAGCAGTTTACAGGGGCATTCACCCCTCCACTTT.

V and J are TRBV4-3 and TRBJ1-2; TRBD1 agrees at 8 bases. Germline V gene sequence: CDR1 LGHNA, CDR2 YSLEER. This CDR3 region has 14 residues. Trimming at V came to 3 bases and at J to 7 bases, leaving 7 bases not matched to a gene. The CDR3 loop reads CASSHGGQGSGYTF. DNA of the CDR3: TGCGCCAGCAGCCACGGCGGACAGGGTAGTGGCTACACCTTC.

This chain joins TRBV19 and TRBJ2-1; 7 bases line up with TRBD2. The length of the CDR3 is 18 residues. Per germline, CDR1 LNHDA and CDR2 SQIVND (reference sequence). Losses at the gene ends were 5 bases for V and 7 bases for J; bases not matched to a gene: 20. DNA of the CDR3: TGTGCCAGTAGTTCCCTTTCCCCGGGGCGGGGGAACGAGAATGAGCAGTTCTTC. Residues: CASSSLSPGRGNENEQFF.

The V and J genes are TRBV10-1 and TRBJ2-5, with 8 bases identical to TRBD1. V dropped 4 bases and J dropped 4; count of bases not matched to a gene: 8. Germline CDR1 and CDR2: WNHNN and SYGVQD (reference sequence). The CDR3 spans 15 residues. The CDR3 sequence: CASSGAGGLGETQYF. DNA for the CDR3: TGCGCCAGCAGTGGGGCAGGGGGCTTGGGAGAGACCCAGTACTTC.

V and J are TRBV25-1 and TRBJ2-2; the match to TRBD1 covers 8 bases. Per the germline V gene, CDR1 is MGHDK and CDR2 is SYGVNS. This CDR3 has 16 residues. Trimming cost V 8 bases and J 3 bases; bases outside gene matches: 11. In nucleotides, the CDR3 is TGTGCCAGCGGGTCAACCGGGACAGGAGACACCGGGGAGCTGTTTTTT. This encodes CASGSTGTGDTGELFF.

This chain connects TRBV19 to TRBJ2-3; the D gene is possibly TRBD2 (5 bases). Germline lookup yields CDR1 LNHDA and CDR2 SQIVND (reference sequence). This CDR3 has 14 residues. V was shortened by 7 bases and J by 2 bases, with 13 bases between the two germline ends. CDR3 DNA sequence: TGTGCCAGTAAGGATCCGGGAAACACAGATACGCAGTATTTT. Translation: CASKDPGNTDTQYF.

The rearrangement links TRBV5-6 to TRBJ1-4; a possible D gene is TRBD1 (5 bases). This CDR3 is built from 14 residues. CDR1 SGHDT and CDR2 YYEEEE come from the germline V gene. V dropped 5 bases and J dropped 7 bases, with 15 bases sitting between them. The CDR3 sequence: CASSRSWGGEKLFF. The CDR3 region has the DNA TGTGCCAGCAGTCGATCCTGGGGGGGTGAAAAACTGTTTTTT.

V is TRBV5-6 and J is TRBJ2-2; D gene ambiguous. Germline V lookup: CDR1 SGHDT, CDR2 YYEEEE. Trimming stripped 5 bases from V and 1 base from J, with 12 bases between. The CDR3 is made up of 15 amino acids. This CDR3 is CASSNRALNTGELFF. In DNA form, the CDR3 reads TGTGCCAGCAGTAACAGAGCCCTGAACACCGGGGAGCTGTTTTTT.